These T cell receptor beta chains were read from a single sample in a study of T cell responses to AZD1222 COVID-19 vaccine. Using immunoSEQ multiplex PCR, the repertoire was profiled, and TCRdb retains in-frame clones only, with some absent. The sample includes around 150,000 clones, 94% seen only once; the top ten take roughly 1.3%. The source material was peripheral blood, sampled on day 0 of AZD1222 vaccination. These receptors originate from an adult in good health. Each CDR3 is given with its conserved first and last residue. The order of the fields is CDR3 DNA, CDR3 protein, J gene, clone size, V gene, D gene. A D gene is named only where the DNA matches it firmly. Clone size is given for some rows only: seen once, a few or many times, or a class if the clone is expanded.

TGTGCCAGCAGCGTAAGCGGTAGCGGTAAAGAGACCCAGTACTTC,CASSVSGSGKETQYF,TRBJ2-5,NA,TRBV9,NA
TGTGCCAGCAGCTTGGGACACAGCCCGGATACGCAGTATTTT,CASSLGHSPDTQYF,TRBJ2-3,NA,TRBV5-8,NA
TGTGCCAGCAGCTTGGGTTATATGGATCTTGGGTATGGCTACACCTTC,CASSLGYMDLGYGYTF,TRBJ1-2,NA,TRBV5-6,NA
TGTGCCAGCAGCCAATCTAAGGGTAAACTGTTTTTT,CASSQSKGKLFF,TRBJ1-4,NA,TRBV16,NA
TGTGCCAGCAGCGTAGCAGGACTAGCGGGAGCTGAGCAGTTCTTC,CASSVAGLAGAEQFF,TRBJ2-1,NA,TRBV9,TRBD2
TGTGCCAGCAGTTTAGGGGGGCGTTGGTTCTTC,CASSLGGRWFF,TRBJ2-1,NA,TRBV27,NA
TGTGCCAGCAGCACATCAGGGTTCCTACCCTATGGCTACACCTTC,CASSTSGFLPYGYTF,TRBJ1-2,NA,TRBV28,NA
TGTGCCAGCAGTGACTCTAGCGGGGGGGCCGATACGCAGTATTTT,CASSDSSGGADTQYF,TRBJ2-3,NA,TRBV6-4,TRBD2
TGTGCCATCAGTGAGGCGGGGTGGGGGGCCTACAATGAGCAGTTCTTC,CAISEAGWGAYNEQFF,TRBJ2-1,NA,TRBV10-3,NA
TGCGCCAGCAGCTTGTATCCTCCAGGGGGCTCCTATAATTCACCCCTCCACTTT,CASSLYPPGGSYNSPLHF,TRBJ1-6,NA,TRBV5-1,TRBD1
TGTGCCAGCAGCCGGGACAGGGGAAACTATGGCTACACCTTC,CASSRDRGNYGYTF,TRBJ1-2,NA,TRBV6-5,TRBD1
TGTGCCAGCAGCCCCCCCGGGGGTGAGACCCAGTACTTC,CASSPPGGETQYF,TRBJ2-5,NA,TRBV5-4,NA
TGTGCCAGCAGCCTCCCGGGCCTAGCGGAAAACACCGGGGAGCTGTTTTTT,CASSLPGLAENTGELFF,TRBJ2-2,NA,TRBV5-4,TRBD2
TGTGCCACCAGTGAAGCCGGGACGGCGGAGAAACTGTTTTTT,CATSEAGTAEKLFF,TRBJ1-4,NA,TRBV24-1,NA
TGTGCCAGCACCATGGGGACAGGGGGCTTCAATGAGCAGTTCTTC,CASTMGTGGFNEQFF,TRBJ2-1,NA,TRBV6-5,TRBD1
TGTGCCAGCAGTCGGCCGACTAGCGGTATCCTCCAAGAGACCCAGTACTTC,CASSRPTSGILQETQYF,TRBJ2-5,NA,TRBV6-6,TRBD2
TGTGCCATCAGGGACCCGCGGCTAGCGGATATCTACAATGAGCAGTTCTTC,CAIRDPRLADIYNEQFF,TRBJ2-1,NA,TRBV10-3,TRBD2
TGTGCCAGCAGCTCTCAGGGGAACACTGAAGCTTTCTTT,CASSSQGNTEAFF,TRBJ1-1,NA,TRBV11-2,NA
TGCAGCGTTGAGTCCGGGCCTGGGAGAACTGAAGCTTTCTTT,CSVESGPGRTEAFF,TRBJ1-1,NA,TRBV29-1,NA
TGTGCCAGCTCACCAGGGACAGGGGGCCGTGAGACCCAGTACTTC,CASSPGTGGRETQYF,TRBJ2-5,NA,TRBV18,TRBD1
TGTGCCAGCAGTGACGCTCAGGCCAGCACAGATACGCAGTATTTT,CASSDAQASTDTQYF,TRBJ2-3,NA,TRBV2,NA
TGTGCCTGGAGTGTCGGCTCAAACACCATATATTTT,CAWSVGSNTIYF,TRBJ1-3,NA,TRBV30,NA
TGCGCCAGCAGTCGAGGAGTCAGAACCATGAACACTGAAGCTTTCTTT,CASSRGVRTMNTEAFF,TRBJ1-1,NA,TRBV23-1,NA
TGTGCCAGCAGTCCCGGGACTGCTAATGAAAAACTGTTTTTT,CASSPGTANEKLFF,TRBJ1-4,NA,TRBV6-5,NA
TGTGCCAGCAGCTTTTACTTCGGGGTCGGCTACACCTTC,CASSFYFGVGYTF,TRBJ1-2,NA,TRBV11-2,NA
TGTGCCTGGAGTGCCTCATATGGCTACACCTTC,CAWSASYGYTF,TRBJ1-2,NA,TRBV30,NA
TGTGCCAGCAGTTTTGGGTTATATGGCTACACCTTC,CASSFGLYGYTF,TRBJ1-2,once,TRBV12-3/TRBV12-4,NA
TGTGCCAGCACGAGTCTAACAAAGGATACGCAGTATTTT,CASTSLTKDTQYF,TRBJ2-3,NA,TRBV27,NA
TGCGCCAGCAGCTTGGGCAGGGGGGCAGATACGCAGTATTTT,CASSLGRGADTQYF,TRBJ2-3,NA,TRBV5-1,NA
TGCGCCAGCAGCTCCTACGGACAGGGCCAAGAGACCCAGTACTTC,CASSSYGQGQETQYF,TRBJ2-5,NA,TRBV5-1,TRBD1
TGTGCCAGCAGTTCCCGGACAGTCCTCTATGGCTACACCTTC,CASSSRTVLYGYTF,TRBJ1-2,NA,TRBV28,NA
TGCGCCAGCAGCCAAGGGTTCTTCGGTGAGCAGTTCTTC,CASSQGFFGEQFF,TRBJ2-1,NA,TRBV4-1,NA
TGTGCCAGCTCGCGACGGGACAGGGCTGGAAACACCATATATTTT,CASSRRDRAGNTIYF,TRBJ1-3,NA,TRBV18,TRBD1
TGTGCCAGCAGCCAAGTGGCAGGGACCACCGGGGAGCTGTTTTTT,CASSQVAGTTGELFF,TRBJ2-2,NA,TRBV4-2,NA
TGTGCCAGCAGCGCCTTTGAGGGGGGGACTGAAGCTTTCTTT,CASSAFEGGTEAFF,TRBJ1-1,NA,TRBV9,NA
TGTGCCAGCAGCCAGACCCAGGGCTTGAACACTGAAGCTTTCTTT,CASSQTQGLNTEAFF,TRBJ1-1,once,TRBV3-1/TRBV3-2,NA
TGTGCCAGCAGTCCAGGGGGCGCAAGCGACTATGGCTACACCTTC,CASSPGGASDYGYTF,TRBJ1-2,NA,TRBV6-5,TRBD1
TGTGCCAGTAGTGAAGAACAGGGGACTGAAGCTTTCTTT,CASSEEQGTEAFF,TRBJ1-1,NA,TRBV19,TRBD1
TGTGCCAGCGAAGACCTAATTACAACTAATGAAAAACTGTTTTTT,CASEDLITTNEKLFF,TRBJ1-4,NA,TRBV6-5,NA
TGCGCCAGCAGTCGAGTCGCAGGGCTGGATGGCTACACCTTC,CASSRVAGLDGYTF,TRBJ1-2,NA,TRBV10-1,NA
TGTGCCAGCAGCGGCGAGGGCTTGCAGCCCCAGCATTTT,CASSGEGLQPQHF,TRBJ1-5,NA,TRBV7-2,NA
TGCGCCAGCAGCCAACCGACAGTCCTTGGGAGTGGCTACACCTTC,CASSQPTVLGSGYTF,TRBJ1-2,NA,TRBV4-1,NA
TGTGCCAGCCGGCAGGGGGCGCGTAATGAGCAGTTCTTC,CASRQGARNEQFF,TRBJ2-1,NA,TRBV27,TRBD1
TGCGCCAGCAGCGAGAATAGGGATACGCAGTATTTT,CASSENRDTQYF,TRBJ2-3,NA,TRBV5-1,NA
TGTGCCAGCAGTTCTCGACTAGCGGGGGGGCTTGTCACCGGGGAGCTGTTTTTT,CASSSRLAGGLVTGELFF,TRBJ2-2,NA,TRBV6-2/TRBV6-3,TRBD2
TGTGCCAGCAGCCAGGGACTAGCTCTCCTCTACAATGAGCAGTTCTTC,CASSQGLALLYNEQFF,TRBJ2-1,once,TRBV14,TRBD2
TGTGCCAGCAGCTTAGTCGGTCGGGGGATGAACACTGAAGCTTTCTTT,CASSLVGRGMNTEAFF,TRBJ1-1,NA,TRBV7-9,NA
TGTGCCAGCAGCTTAGATCGGGGACGGGACACTGAAGCTTTCTTT,CASSLDRGRDTEAFF,TRBJ1-1,NA,TRBV7-9,NA
TGTGCCAGCAGTTTATCGGGGGAGGGTCAGCCCCAGCATTTT,CASSLSGEGQPQHF,TRBJ1-5,NA,TRBV28,NA
TGTGCCACCGGGAGTAAAGCGGAGACCCAGTACTTC,CATGSKAETQYF,TRBJ2-5,NA,TRBV24-1,NA
TGTGCCAGCTCACCTGGACAGGTCGACACCGGGGAGCTGTTTTTT,CASSPGQVDTGELFF,TRBJ2-2,NA,TRBV18,TRBD1
TGTGCCAGCAGCCAAGATCAGCGGGAGACCCAGTACTTC,CASSQDQRETQYF,TRBJ2-5,NA,TRBV3-1/TRBV3-2,NA
TGTGCCAGCAGAACTTTGGGCTCTGGAAACACCATATATTTT,CASRTLGSGNTIYF,TRBJ1-3,once,TRBV6-5,NA
TGTGCCAGCACCCGATTACAGGGGAGGTATGAGACCCAGTACTTC,CASTRLQGRYETQYF,TRBJ2-5,NA,TRBV3-1/TRBV3-2,NA